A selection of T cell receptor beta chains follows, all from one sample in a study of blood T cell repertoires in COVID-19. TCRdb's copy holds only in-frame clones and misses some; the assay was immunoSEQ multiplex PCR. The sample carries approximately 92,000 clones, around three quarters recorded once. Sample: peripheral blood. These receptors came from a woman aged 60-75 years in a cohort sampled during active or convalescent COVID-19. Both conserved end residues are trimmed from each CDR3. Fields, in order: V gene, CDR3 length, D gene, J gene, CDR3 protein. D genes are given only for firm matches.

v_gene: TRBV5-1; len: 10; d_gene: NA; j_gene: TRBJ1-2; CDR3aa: ASSDQFGGYT
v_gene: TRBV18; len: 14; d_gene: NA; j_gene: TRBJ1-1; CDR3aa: ASSLGAAALHTEAF
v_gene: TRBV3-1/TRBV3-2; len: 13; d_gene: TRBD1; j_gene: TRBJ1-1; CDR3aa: ASSRGDSRNTEAF
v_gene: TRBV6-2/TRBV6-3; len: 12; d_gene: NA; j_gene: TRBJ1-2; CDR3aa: ASSYSQGPYGYT
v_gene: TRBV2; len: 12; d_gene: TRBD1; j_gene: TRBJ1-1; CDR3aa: ASSLTGANTEAF
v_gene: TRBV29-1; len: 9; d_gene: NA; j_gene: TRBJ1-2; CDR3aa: SELSGMGYT
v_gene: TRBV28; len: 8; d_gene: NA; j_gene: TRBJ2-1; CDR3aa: ASSDNEQF
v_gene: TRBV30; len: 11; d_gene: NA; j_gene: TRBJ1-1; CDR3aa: AWSVVSGTEAF
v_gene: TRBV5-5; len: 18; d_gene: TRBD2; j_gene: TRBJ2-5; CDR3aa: ASSLELAGGWVMRDRTQY
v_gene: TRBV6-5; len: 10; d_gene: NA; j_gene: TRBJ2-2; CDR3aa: ASSYRGGELF
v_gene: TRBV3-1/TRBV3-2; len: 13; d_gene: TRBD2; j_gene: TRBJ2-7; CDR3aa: ASSQDQAGGYEQY
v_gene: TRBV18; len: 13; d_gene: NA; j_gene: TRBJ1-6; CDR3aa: ASSPPNRSNSPLH
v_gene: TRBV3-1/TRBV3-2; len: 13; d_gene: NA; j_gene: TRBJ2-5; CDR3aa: ASSQGWDSGETQY
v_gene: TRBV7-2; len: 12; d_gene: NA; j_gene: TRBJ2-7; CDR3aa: ASSSYRESYEQY
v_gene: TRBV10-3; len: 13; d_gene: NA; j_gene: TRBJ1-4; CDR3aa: AISDSGGTNEKLF
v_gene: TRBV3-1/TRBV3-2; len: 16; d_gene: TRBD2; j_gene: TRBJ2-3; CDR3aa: ASNPRASGGVSTDTQY
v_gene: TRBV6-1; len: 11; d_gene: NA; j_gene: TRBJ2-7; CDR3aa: ASSEGGRYEQY
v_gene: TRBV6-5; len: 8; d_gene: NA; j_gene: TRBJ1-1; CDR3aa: ASYQGEAF
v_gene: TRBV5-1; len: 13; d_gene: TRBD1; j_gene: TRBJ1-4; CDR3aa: ASSSRTGNNEKLF
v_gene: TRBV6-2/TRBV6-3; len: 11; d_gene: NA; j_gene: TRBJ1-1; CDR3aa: ASSYPRNTEAF
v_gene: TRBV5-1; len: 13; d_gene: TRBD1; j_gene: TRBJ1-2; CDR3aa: ASSLRTTGNYGYT
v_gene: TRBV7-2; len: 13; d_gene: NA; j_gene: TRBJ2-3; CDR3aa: ASSLVVSPTDTQY
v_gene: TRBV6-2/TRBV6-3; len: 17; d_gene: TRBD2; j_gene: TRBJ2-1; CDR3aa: ASSYSIGLLAGGNNEQF
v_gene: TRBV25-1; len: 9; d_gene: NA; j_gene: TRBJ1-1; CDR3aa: ASSDYTEAF
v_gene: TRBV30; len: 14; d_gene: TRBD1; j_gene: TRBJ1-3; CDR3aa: AWSPRQGIAGNTIY
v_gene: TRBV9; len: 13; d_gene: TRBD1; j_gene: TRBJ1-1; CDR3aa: ASSVLGQGGAEAF
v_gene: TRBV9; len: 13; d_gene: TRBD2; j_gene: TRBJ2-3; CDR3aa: ASSVGGYLTDTQY
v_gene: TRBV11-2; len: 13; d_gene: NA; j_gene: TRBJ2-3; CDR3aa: ASSFLGNPTDTQY
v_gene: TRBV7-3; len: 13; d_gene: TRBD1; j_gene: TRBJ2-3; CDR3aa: ASSPYGQGTDTQY
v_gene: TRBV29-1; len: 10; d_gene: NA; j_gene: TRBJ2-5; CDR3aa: SWGRRGETQY
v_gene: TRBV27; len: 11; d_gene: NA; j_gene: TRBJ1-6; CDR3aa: ASRRQSSSPLH
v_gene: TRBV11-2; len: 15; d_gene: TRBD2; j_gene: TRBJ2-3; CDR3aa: ASSFPRAGGPTDTQY
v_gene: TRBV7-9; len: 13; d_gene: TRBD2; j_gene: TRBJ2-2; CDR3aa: ASSPSGGRTGELF
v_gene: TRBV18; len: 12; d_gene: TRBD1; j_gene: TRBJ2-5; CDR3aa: ASSPGTGRETQY
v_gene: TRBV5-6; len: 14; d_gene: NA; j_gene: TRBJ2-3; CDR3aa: ASSQQGLSLTDTQY
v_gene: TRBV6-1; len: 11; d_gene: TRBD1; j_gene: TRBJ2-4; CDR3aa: ASSDRGENIQY
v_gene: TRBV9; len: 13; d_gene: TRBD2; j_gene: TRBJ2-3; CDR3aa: ASSVGLAGTDTQY
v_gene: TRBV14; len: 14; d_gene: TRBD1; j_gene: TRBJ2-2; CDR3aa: ASSRQGPTNTGELF
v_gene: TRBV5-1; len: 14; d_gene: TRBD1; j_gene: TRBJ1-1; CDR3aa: ASRLGQGARSTEAF
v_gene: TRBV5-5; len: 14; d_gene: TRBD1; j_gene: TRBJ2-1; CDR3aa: ASSLDGTVSSIAQF
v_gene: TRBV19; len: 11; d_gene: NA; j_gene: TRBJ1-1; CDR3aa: ASRITAGTEAF
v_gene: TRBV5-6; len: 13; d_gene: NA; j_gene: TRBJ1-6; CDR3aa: ASSLVRGNNSPLH
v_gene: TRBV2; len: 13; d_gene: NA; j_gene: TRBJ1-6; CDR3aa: ASNRGTSYNSPLH
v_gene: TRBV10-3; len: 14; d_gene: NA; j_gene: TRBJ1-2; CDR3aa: AISDSNMGLVYGYT
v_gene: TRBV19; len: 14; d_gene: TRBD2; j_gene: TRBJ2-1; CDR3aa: ASNPLLAGGPNEQF
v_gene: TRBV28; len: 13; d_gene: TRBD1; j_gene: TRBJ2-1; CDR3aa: ASSLTGGSYNEQF
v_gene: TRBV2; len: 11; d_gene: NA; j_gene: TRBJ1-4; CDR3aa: ASRTGLGEKLF
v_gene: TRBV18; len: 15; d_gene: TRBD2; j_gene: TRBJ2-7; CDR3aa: ASSSRTSGGAGDEQY
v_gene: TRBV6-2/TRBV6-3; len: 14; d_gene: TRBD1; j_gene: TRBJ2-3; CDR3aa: ASSRQGATSTDTQY
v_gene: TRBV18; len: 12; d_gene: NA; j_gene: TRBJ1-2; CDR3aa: ASSPGQSNYGYT
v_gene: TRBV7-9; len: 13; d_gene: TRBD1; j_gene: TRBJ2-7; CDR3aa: ASSSTRDRGGEQY
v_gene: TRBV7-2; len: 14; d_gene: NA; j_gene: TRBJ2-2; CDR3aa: ASSLLPGQNTGELF
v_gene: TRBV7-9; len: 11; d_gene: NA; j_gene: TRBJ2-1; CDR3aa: ASSLAGGGRGF
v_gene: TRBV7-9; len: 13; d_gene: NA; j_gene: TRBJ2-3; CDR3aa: ASSQGQQSTDTQY
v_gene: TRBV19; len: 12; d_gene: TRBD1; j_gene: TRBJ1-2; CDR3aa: ASNQQGSSVGYT
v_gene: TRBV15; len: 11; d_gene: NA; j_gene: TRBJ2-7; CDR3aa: ATSRDLVYEQY
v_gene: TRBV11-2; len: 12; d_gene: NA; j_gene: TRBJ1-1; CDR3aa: ASSPSTEHTEAF
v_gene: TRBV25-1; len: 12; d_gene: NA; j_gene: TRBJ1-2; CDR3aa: ASSEYGRESGYT